This TCR beta chain comes out of a study of T cells in tumors after PD-1 blockade. Overall study context: Excluded were patients with checkpoint blockade, immunosuppressants, or radiotherapy or other anti-cancer therapy within 4 weeks. During anti-PD-1 treatment, some patients continued daily vismodegib 150 mg. Peripheral blood samples averaged 36,536 unique clonotypes and some 120,000 templates.

J lost 2 bases, V lost 0 bases, and 6 bases had no gene match. CDR1 is MNHEY and CDR2 is SVGAGI in the germline V gene. CDR3 length: 16 amino acids. Findings of the study overall: Peripheral recruitment is suggested, as some novel exhausted tumor clones were in pre-treatment blood.

A note on this clone: The antigen is unknown.

Some clones are missing from TCRdb's copy, which holds only in-frame ones; the method was immunoSEQ multiplex PCR. The sample lists about 35,000 clones, around 80% occurring once. The receptor's source is a human donor with basal cell carcinoma. J is TRBJ2-5 and V is TRBV6-5; 7 bases are shared with TRBD2. The sequencing here drew on PBMCs, taken before anti-PD-1 treatment. CDR3 in DNA: TGTGCCAGCAGTTACTCGTATAGCGGGCTTCAAGAGACCCAGTACTTC. As protein: CASSYSYSGLQETQYF.